Below, one T cell receptor (beta chain) is given with its context. This record belongs to a study of blood T cell repertoires in COVID-19. Study at large: Samples taken during acute and convalescent COVID-19 were collected in the United States, Italy and Spain. PBMCs, B-cell-depleted T cells, or T cells provided the cDNA or gDNA that made up the material.

Authors' analysis steps: Amplification of reference gene primers provided the estimated nucleated cell counts. Some clones are missing from TCRdb's copy, which holds only in-frame ones; the method was immunoSEQ multiplex PCR. Clone size and V and J calls were adopted from that table, with D and trimming inferred from the DNA. The sample includes around 300,000 clones, 70% to 90% of them seen just once. Sequencing was done on a sample of peripheral blood. The clonotype comes from an older woman with acute or convalescent COVID-19.

The CDR3 protein is CASSLGGAGNQPQHF. As DNA, the CDR3 is TGTGCCAGCAGCCTAGGGGGAGCCGGCAATCAGCCCCAGCATTTT. The rearrangement links TRBV3-1 (or the pseudogene TRBV3-2) to TRBJ1-5; the D gene is possibly TRBD1 (6 bases). The CDR3 runs to 15 residues. Germline V gene data show CDR1 as LGHDT and CDR2 as YNNKEL (reference sequence). Between the trimmed V and J ends, which lost 4 bases and 2 bases, there was a span of 12 bases.